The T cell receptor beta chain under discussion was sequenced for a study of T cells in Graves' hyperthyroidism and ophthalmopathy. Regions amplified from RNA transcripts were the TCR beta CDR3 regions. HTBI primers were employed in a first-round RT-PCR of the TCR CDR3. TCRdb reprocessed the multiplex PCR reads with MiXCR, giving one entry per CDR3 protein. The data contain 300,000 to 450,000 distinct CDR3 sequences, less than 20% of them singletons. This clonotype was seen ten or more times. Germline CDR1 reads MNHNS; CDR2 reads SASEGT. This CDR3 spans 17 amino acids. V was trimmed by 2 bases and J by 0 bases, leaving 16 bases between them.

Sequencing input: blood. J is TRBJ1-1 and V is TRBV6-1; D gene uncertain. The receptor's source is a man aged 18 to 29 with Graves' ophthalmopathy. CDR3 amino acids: CASSELGFQLLNTEAFF. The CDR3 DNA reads TGTGCCAGCAGTGAATTGGGATTTCAGCTACTGAACACTGAAGCTTTCTTT.